The 28 T cell receptor beta chains below all came from one sample that was sequenced in a study of T cells in Graves' hyperthyroidism and ophthalmopathy (dated by TCRdb to between 2018 and 2021). Libraries came from multiplex PCR. Reads for this sample came from an Illumina HiSeq 2000. Amplification of TCR beta CDR3 regions was carried out from RNA transcripts. For the first round of RT-PCR on the TCR CDR3, the HTBI primer set was used together with the Qiagen OneStep RT-PCR kit. TCRdb applied fastp at Q25 and MiXCR to the public reads, then kept only in-frame beta chains. Rows with a matching CDR3 protein are joined into one entry that keeps the most common DNA and genes. The sample yields hundreds of thousands of distinct CDR3 sequences; 15% to 17% were counted once. About 14% of the sample is held by the ten biggest clonotypes. Sequenced material: blood. These receptors originate from a woman aged 18-29 years with Graves' hyperthyroidism.

Comments on this clonotype: One end of the junction varies from germline; a read error may be responsible. The V call is TRBV6-1, the J call TRBJ2-2; D not resolved. Germline CDR1 is MNHNS and CDR2 is SASEGT. This CDR3 comprises 15 residues. CDR3 region: CASSRFRAMAGELFF. CDR3 in DNA: TGTGCCAGCAGCCGATTCCGGGCCATGGCCGGAGAGCTGTTTTTT.

About this clonotype: A much larger clone is a single base away; this may be a read error. The CDR3 carries no conserved terminal phenylalanine or tryptophan, so it likely arises from a read error. The V gene is TRBV3-1, the J gene TRBJ2-7; D is ambiguous. Germline V CDR1 and CDR2: LGHDT, YNNKEL (reference sequence). The ends were cut back, 4 bases at V and 1 base at J, with 17 bases in the middle. This CDR3 has 16 amino acids. The CDR3 protein is CASSRTLSSLSYEQYL. CDR3 DNA: TGTGCCAGCAGCCGGACGCTCTCATCGTTATCCTACGAGCAGTACCTC.

This clonotype was observed a handful of times. The V gene is TRBV6-1, the J gene TRBJ2-1; D perhaps matches TRBD2 (6 bases). Germline values: CDR1 MNHNS, CDR2 SASEGT. Trimming left V 6 bases short and J 8 bases short, with 20 bases between. The CDR3 extends over 15 amino acids. CDR3 loop: CASSPRLAGHHEQFF. CDR3 nucleotide sequence: TGTGCCAGCAGCCCTCGGTTGGCGGGGCACCATGAGCAGTTCTTC.

This clonotype has a single count. This sequence may be a read error, since a much larger clone differs from it by one base. The chain has TRBV7-2 and TRBJ2-7; TRBD2 aligns across 14 bases. With 3 bases clipped from V and 4 bases from J, the junction kept 5 bases outside the gene matches. This CDR3 comprises 16 residues. The germline CDR1 and CDR2 sequences are SGHTA and FQGNSA. CDR3 region: CTSSFFGTSGGYEQYF. CDR3 nucleotide sequence: TGTACCAGCAGCTTTTTTGGGACTAGCGGGGGTTACGAGCAGTACTTC. Using reference TRBV7-2 and TRBJ2-7 for the parts outside the CDR3, the full variable domain is GAGVSQSPSNKVTEKGKDVELRCDPISGHTALYWYRQSLGQGLEFLIYFQGNSAPDKSGLPSDRFSAERTGGSVSTLTIQRTQQEDSAVYLCTSSFFGTSGGYEQYFGPGTRLTVT.

Worth noting for this clonotype: A much bigger clone sits one base away, suggesting this may be a read error. The V and J genes are TRBV5-1 and TRBJ1-5; TRBD1 agrees at 9 bases. Trimming removed 7 bases from V and 6 bases from J; junction bases left unmatched: 14. The CDR3 is 16 amino acids. Germline CDR1 is SGHRS and CDR2 is YFSETQ. CDR3 nucleotide sequence: TGCGCCAGCGGTCCCCTAGGGACAGGGAGCGGTCAGCCCCAGCATTTT. Its translation is CASGPLGTGSGQPQHF.

Regarding this clonotype: One end of the junction is discordant with germline, which a read error may explain. The DNA for the CDR3 is TGTGCCAGCAGCCCCCCGGGTGTCCGATTCTATTGCTACACCTTC. Translated: CASSPPGVRFYCYTF. The chain joins TRBV7-8 to TRBJ1-2; D is unresolved. Germline V gene data show CDR1 as SGHVS and CDR2 as FQNEAQ. The CDR3 length is 15 residues.

This clonotype was counted at least ten times. The chain combines TRBV2 with TRBJ2-1; D gene ambiguous. Germline-derived CDR1 and CDR2 are SNHLY and FYNNEI. The CDR3 runs 13 residues. V was trimmed by 2 bases and J by 8 bases, leaving 10 bases between them. This chain's CDR3 is CASSESPWDEQFF. In DNA form, the CDR3 reads TGTGCCAGCAGTGAAAGCCCGTGGGATGAGCAGTTCTTC.

The V gene is TRBV4-1, the J gene TRBJ1-1; D is perhaps TRBD1 (6 bases). Trimming stripped 3 bases from V and 2 bases from J, with 19 bases between. The germline gives CDR1 MGHRA, CDR2 YSYEKL. The CDR3 runs 17 residues. CDR3 in DNA: TGCGCCAGCAGCCACCCTCTGAGGGGGGGCCGAAACACTGAAGCTTTCTTT. Protein: CASSHPLRGGRNTEAFF.

This clonotype was observed at least ten times. The chain recombines TRBV27 with TRBJ1-5; D is undetermined. Germline loops: CDR1 MNHEY, CDR2 SMNVEV (reference sequence). The CDR3 totals 14 residues. V lost 6 bases, J lost 0 bases, and 9 bases lay in between. The CDR3 region is CASRLQYSNQPQHF. For the CDR3, the DNA is TGTGCCAGCAGACTACAATATAGCAATCAGCCCCAGCATTTT.

This clonotype was counted at least ten times. The chain uses TRBV28 and TRBJ1-5; 12 bases agree with TRBD1. The germline V gene encodes CDR1 MDHEN and CDR2 SYDVKM. The CDR3 has 18 residues. V trimming: 6 bases; J trimming: 0 bases; junction bases outside the gene matches: 9. DNA of the CDR3: TGTGCCAGCAGGGGTGGGACAGGGGGCCGGCTTAGCAATCAGCCCCAGCATTTT. Translation gives CASRGGTGGRLSNQPQHF. Full variable domain (rest looked up from reference TRBV28 and TRBJ1-5): DVKVTQSSRYLVKRTGEKVFLECVQDMDHENMFWYRQDPGLGLRLIYFSYDVKMKEKGDIPEGYSVSREKKERFSLILESASTNQTSMYLCASRGGTGGRLSNQPQHFGDGTRLSIL.

In its sample, this clonotype was seen a few times. This chain connects TRBV13 to TRBJ2-1; D is ambiguous. The CDR3 contains 14 residues. The germline V gene has CDR1 PRHDT and CDR2 FYEKMQ (reference sequence). Trimming shortened V by 3 bases and J by 6 bases, and 12 bases separated the two germline ends. This CDR3 is CASSLGSPSNEQFF. The CDR3 DNA reads as TGTGCCAGCAGCTTGGGGTCCCCCTCCAATGAGCAGTTCTTC.

This clonotype was observed many times. The chain carries TRBV28 and TRBJ2-1, with TRBD1 matching 7 bases. The CDR3 has 14 residues. Germline CDR1 and CDR2: MDHEN and SYDVKM. The trim removed 4 bases at V and 8 bases at J, leaving 8 bases unmatched. CDR3 sequence: CASSSDRVRDEQFF. The CDR3 DNA reads as TGTGCCAGCAGTTCAGACAGGGTGAGGGATGAGCAGTTCTTC. The full variable domain, completed using reference TRBV28 and TRBJ2-1, is DVKVTQSSRYLVKRTGEKVFLECVQDMDHENMFWYRQDPGLGLRLIYFSYDVKMKEKGDIPEGYSVSREKKERFSLILESASTNQTSMYLCASSSDRVRDEQFFGPGTRLTVL.

This clonotype was observed a few times. J is TRBJ2-3 and V is TRBV7-9, with D perhaps given as TRBD1 or TRBD2 (5 bases each). The V gene's germline CDR1 is SEHNR and CDR2 FQNEAQ (reference sequence). CDR3 size: 15 residues. Between the trimmed V and J ends, which lost 5 bases and 6 bases, there was a span of 18 bases. CDR3 bases: TGTGCCAGCAGCCAAGGGACGAAGGCATCGGATACGCAGTATTTT. Translation: CASSQGTKASDTQYF.

This clonotype was seen only a few times. CDR3 loop: CASAWARTRGAGTEAFF. CDR3 coding DNA: TGTGCCAGCGCCTGGGCAAGAACTAGGGGGGCGGGCACTGAAGCTTTCTTT. The J gene is TRBJ1-1, the V gene TRBV2; the D gene is possibly TRBD1 (6 bases). The CDR3 is made up of 17 amino acids. CDR1 and CDR2 (germline): SNHLY, FYNNEI. With 8 bases removed from V and 4 bases from J, the gap between germline ends came to 26 bases.

This clonotype came up a few times. The junction shows a germline mismatch at one end, possibly a read error. The J gene is TRBJ2-3, the V gene TRBV12-3 or TRBV12-4; TRBD2 agrees at 11 bases. This CDR3 comprises 17 residues. CDR3: CDSSFKTLAGGTDTQYF. In DNA form, the CDR3 reads TGTGACAGCAGTTTTAAGACTCTAGCGGGGGGCACCGATACGCAGTATTTT.

This chain links TRBV4-1 with TRBJ2-1; TRBD2 aligns across 10 bases. Trimming at V came to 0 bases and at J to 10 bases, leaving 9 bases not matched to a gene. Germline CDR1 MGHRA, CDR2 YSYEKL. This CDR3 is 16 amino acids long. The CDR3 reads CASSQDWSGRAGEQFF. The CDR3 DNA is TGCGCCAGCAGCCAAGATTGGAGCGGGAGGGCCGGCGAGCAGTTCTTC.

This clonotype has only a few counts. This chain links TRBV5-6 with TRBJ1-2, with D possibly TRBD1 on 5 matching bases. The CDR3 totals 14 residues. Germline V gene data show CDR1 as SGHDT and CDR2 as YYEEEE. Trimming took off 4 bases at V and 8 bases at J, with 18 bases between the two ends. CDR3 in DNA: TGTGCCAGCAGCGAGAACAGGTATACCGCCGGCTACACCTTC. Its protein product is CASSENRYTAGYTF. The entire variable domain, with the rest obtained from reference TRBV5-6 and TRBJ1-2, is as follows: DAGVTQSPTHLIKTRGQQVTLRCSPKSGHDTVSWYQQALGQGPQFIFQYYEEEERQRGNFPDRFSGHQFPNYSSELNVNALLLGDSALYLCASSENRYTAGYTFGSGTRLTVV.

This clonotype was detected a few times. V usage is TRBV20-1 and J usage is TRBJ2-1; TRBD2 matches 11 bases. Germline-derived CDR1 and CDR2 are DFQATT and SNEGSKA (reference sequence). With V trimmed by 3 bases and J by 2 bases, 12 bases remained unmatched. CDR3 length equals 18 residues. CDR3 nucleotide sequence: TGCAGTGCTAGCGGGGGACTAGCGGTCCCTGGAGCCTACAATGAGCAGTTCTTC. This codes for CSASGGLAVPGAYNEQFF.

This clonotype appeared many times. The chain combines TRBV2 with TRBJ1-6; 12 bases line up with TRBD1. Germline trimming cut 4 bases from V and 10 bases from J; bases unmatched to any gene: 2. CDR3 size: 14 residues. Germline assignment: CDR1 SNHLY and CDR2 FYNNEI. The CDR3 bases are TGTGCCAGCAGTGTCGGGACAGGGGGCTCACCCCTCCACTTT. Translated: CASSVGTGGSPLHF.

The gene calls are TRBV7-9 and TRBJ2-6; D gene ambiguous. CDR3 length: 19 amino acids. The germline V gene has CDR1 SEHNR and CDR2 FQNEAQ (reference sequence). The ends were cut back, 1 base at V and 0 bases at J, with 16 bases in the middle. As DNA, the CDR3 is TGTGCCAGCAGCTTAGGGCTGGGGATCGAAATCTCTGGGGCCAACGTCCTGACTTTC. Translating gives CASSLGLGIEISGANVLTF.

This clonotype came up many times. The chain recombines TRBV11-1 with TRBJ2-1; D possibly matches TRBD1 or TRBD2 (5 bases each). From germline, CDR1 is SGHAT and CDR2 FQDESV (reference sequence). V shed 1 base and J shed 5 bases, with 15 bases lying between them. The CDR3 has 16 amino acids. The CDR3 sequence: CASSLVPSWGNNEQFF. DNA of the CDR3: TGTGCCAGCAGCTTAGTACCATCCTGGGGGAACAATGAGCAGTTCTTC.

In its sample, this clonotype was seen many times. CDR3 in amino acids: CASSLVPDSNQPQHF. The CDR3 DNA is TGCGCCAGCAGCTTGGTACCGGATAGCAATCAGCCCCAGCATTTT. The V and J genes are TRBV5-1 and TRBJ1-5, with no clear D. V shed 0 bases and J shed 0 bases, with 7 bases lying between them. The CDR3 is 15 amino acids. Germline assignment: CDR1 SGHRS and CDR2 YFSETQ.

This clonotype came up many times. Given a much more abundant clone one base away, this may be a read error. The chain carries TRBV2 and TRBJ2-1, with a possible D match to TRBD2 (5 bases). CDR1 SNHLY and CDR2 FYNNEI come from the germline V gene. This CDR3 region has 14 residues. The CDR3 DNA follows: TGTGCCACCAAACTAGACCGTTCCTACAATGGGCAGTTCTTC. It codes for CATKLDRSYNGQFF.

This chain uses TRBV5-1 with TRBJ2-3, with TRBD2 matching over 12 bases. Germline CDR1 reads SGHRS; CDR2 reads YFSETQ. This CDR3 spans 16 amino acids. After removal of 0 bases from V and 6 bases from J, the junction contained 5 bases not matched to a gene. CDR3 in amino acids: CASSLGELAGGDTQYF. The CDR3 bases are TGCGCCAGCAGCTTGGGGGAACTAGCGGGGGGCGATACGCAGTATTTT.

The table lists this clonotype with a few counts. The chain is built from TRBV24-1 and TRBJ2-1; D perhaps matches TRBD1 (5 bases). In germline, CDR1 is KGHDR, CDR2 SFDVKD. The CDR3 covers 11 residues. V shed 11 bases and J shed 13 bases, with 17 bases lying between them. This chain's CDR3 is CAIGLGVEQFF. Written as DNA, the CDR3 is TGTGCCATCGGGTTAGGGGTGGAACAGTTCTTC.

With regard to this clonotype: It is likely a read error, because the conserved phenylalanine at the end of the CDR3 is missing. CDR3 sequence reads: CASSATPVLAGNTDTQYC. Here the CDR3 DNA reads TGTGCCAGCAGCGCAACCCCTGTACTAGCGGGGAACACAGATACGCAGTATTGT. The chain combines TRBV14 with TRBJ2-3, with 10 positions matching TRBD2. Trimming took 5 bases from V and 2 from J; bases not matched to a gene: 13. The CDR3 has 18 amino acids. CDR1 is SGHDN, CDR2 FVKESK, per germline.

This clonotype was recorded many times. Here the CDR3 reads CASSDGTSLYNEQFF. CDR3 DNA sequence: TGTGCCAGCAGTGACGGGACTAGCCTGTACAATGAGCAGTTCTTC. V usage is TRBV28 and J usage is TRBJ2-1; the match to TRBD2 covers 9 bases. From germline, CDR1 is MDHEN and CDR2 SYDVKM. V was clipped by 5 bases and J by 4 bases; unmatched bases: 6. The CDR3 runs 15 residues.

As concerns this clonotype: This clone may be a read error of a much larger clone one base away. This is likely a read error, given that the CDR3 carries no conserved phenylalanine or tryptophan at its end. The CDR3: CSVVIAGNTEAFS. The CDR3 nucleotides read TGCAGCGTTGTGATAGCGGGGAACACTGAAGCTTTCTCT. The chain couples TRBV29-1 to TRBJ1-1; unclear D gene. CDR1 and CDR2 (germline): SQVTM, ANQGSEA. Trimming took off 4 bases at V and 1 base at J, with 10 bases between the two ends. CDR3 length equals 13 residues.